What follows is one T cell receptor (beta chain) and its context. What antigen it recognizes has not been identified. Base qualities are not provided; no much larger clone lies one nucleotide away. These data belong to a study of OX40 agonist ivuxolimab in advanced cancers. Looking at the study overall: The costimulatory receptor OX40 (CD134) was targeted by ivuxolimab, a fully human IgG2 agonistic monoclonal antibody. Peripheral TCRbeta sequencing was intended to test whether TCR sequence diversity was altered and clonal T-cell expansion was caused by ivuxolimab. The paper reports the monotherapy dose-escalation portion (N of about 50 patients) of the phase I ivuxolimab trial. Three dose-escalation patients achieved partial responses, one with hepatocellular carcinoma and two with cutaneous melanoma. Intravenous ivuxolimab was administered to patients every 2 weeks at six dose levels: 0.01, 0.1, 0.3, 1.5, 3 and 10 mg/kg. Patients were allowed to have had prior anti-PD-1, anti-PD-L1 or anti-CTLA-4 therapy, and around 41% of the dose-escalation patients had previously received checkpoint inhibitors. Among the roughly 54 dose-escalation patients, about 20 had hepatocellular carcinoma, 15 or so melanoma, 9 renal cell carcinoma and 9 head and neck cancer. The dose-escalation cohort was 82.7% male with a mean age of about 58 years, ranging from 23 to 79. What the study reported, not specific to this receptor: In the 0.1-3.0 mg/kg groups, partial responders had among the lowest normalized peripheral clonal expansion, particularly in CD8+ T cells. The antigen specificity of the clonally expanded peripheral T cells was not determined. Low levels of normalized T-cell clonal expansion were also seen in some patients who did not respond. Clonal expansion of both CD4+ and CD8+ blood T cells was observed from baseline to week 6 at doses 0.1 to 3.0 mg/kg. On average, CD8+ T cells showed more expanded clones than CD4+ T cells after ivuxolimab.

Patients with a history of autoimmune disease or receiving systemic immunosuppression were excluded from the trial. Peripheral blood for TCR sequencing was collected from all dose cohorts at baseline, on cycle 4 day 1, and on cycle 7 day 1. Samples were obtained from an open-label, multicenter, first-in-human phase I dose-escalation trial of ivuxolimab. The trial enrolled adults with locally advanced or metastatic head and neck squamous cell, hepatocellular, melanoma or renal cell carcinoma. CD4+ and CD8+ T cells were sorted separately from peripheral blood before TCR sequencing. Genomic DNA was isolated from the sorted cells so that the TCRbeta CDR3 region could be sequenced. TCRbeta CDR3 regions were sequenced using the immunoSEQ Assay. Drawn from immuneACCESS, this table holds only the in-frame rearrangements with V and J called that TCRdb kept. Clones are partly lost; checked studies trace under half to an unresolved V gene and leave the rest unexplained. The sample profile shows 70,000 to 95,000 clones; roughly 92% of them were found once. The ten top clones hold over 2% of the sample.

Ends trimmed: V by 1 base, J by 4 bases; bases unmatched to a gene: 3. The CDR3 runs 14 amino acids, cysteine and phenylalanine included. The read is trimmed to its CDR3 DNA, 42 bases read in frame from base 1. For CDR1 and CDR2, the germline V gene lists MGHRA and YSYEKL. The specimen comprised CD4+ or CD8+ T cells sorted from blood, sampled in a trial of the OX40 agonist ivuxolimab. The V and J segments used are TRBV4-1 and TRBJ1-1, with 7 junctional bases fitting TRBD1. This sequence was found in an adult with an advanced solid tumor such as melanoma, head and neck, liver or kidney cancer. CDR3 region: CASSQGQGSTEAFF. The DNA is TGCGCCAGCAGCCAAGGACAGGGATCCACTGAAGCTTTCTTT.